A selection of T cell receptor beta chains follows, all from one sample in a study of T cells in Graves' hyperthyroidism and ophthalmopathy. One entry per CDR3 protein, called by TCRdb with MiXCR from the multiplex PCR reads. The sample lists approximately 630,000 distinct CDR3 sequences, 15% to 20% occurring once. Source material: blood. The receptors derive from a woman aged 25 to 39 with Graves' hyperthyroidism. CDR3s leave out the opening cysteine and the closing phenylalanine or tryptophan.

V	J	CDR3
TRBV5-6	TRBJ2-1	ASSATGTHIYNEQF
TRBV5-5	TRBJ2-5	ASSLMSAAFQETQY
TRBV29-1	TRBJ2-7	SVEDRSPSYEQY
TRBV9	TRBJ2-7	ASSPRTGVDFYEQY
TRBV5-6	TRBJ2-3	ASSPFRTGAGDTQY
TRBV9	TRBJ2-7	ASSVTSVSSYEQY
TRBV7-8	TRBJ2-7	ASSSLPGDPYEQY
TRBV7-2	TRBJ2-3	ASSLMGEGDTQY
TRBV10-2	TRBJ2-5	ATKKYQETQY
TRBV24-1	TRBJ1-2	ATSDARTADPPNYGYT
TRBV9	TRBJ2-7	ASSVGTGYTYEQY
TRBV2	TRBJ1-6	ASRLGSSYNSPLH
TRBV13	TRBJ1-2	ASSLSRNGYGYT
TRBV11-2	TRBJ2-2	ASSLDLPAGELF
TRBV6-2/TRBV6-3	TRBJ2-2	ASSTVAGGGTGELF
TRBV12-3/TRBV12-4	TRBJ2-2	ASSFGGGGTGELF
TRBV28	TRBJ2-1	ASSLTGGATNEQF
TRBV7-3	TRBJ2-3	ASSLRTSGDTDTQY
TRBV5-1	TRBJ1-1	ASSLDGGGNTEAF
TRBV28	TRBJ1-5	ASSLGQGLDQPQH
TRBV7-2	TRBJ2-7	ASSHGLLPSYEQY
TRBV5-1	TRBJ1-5	ASSLGPGSNQPQH
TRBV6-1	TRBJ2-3	ASSQPYKDTQY
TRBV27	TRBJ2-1	ASSLRVALGNNEQF
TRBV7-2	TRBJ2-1	ASSLDGGRLVNEQF
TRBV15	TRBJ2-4	ATSRDDRGRRDEY
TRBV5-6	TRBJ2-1	ASSLEVTSYNEQF
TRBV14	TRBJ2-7	ASSNPPGLAGGQPYEQY
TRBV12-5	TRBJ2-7	ASGQTGTASYEQY
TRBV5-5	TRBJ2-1	ASSRDRGFSVFNLHNEQF
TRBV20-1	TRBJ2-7	SARGAEANAYEQY
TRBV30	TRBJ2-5	ACLDLLETQY
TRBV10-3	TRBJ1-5	AISESRGAGSNQPQH
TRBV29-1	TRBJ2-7	SVFLSSYEQY
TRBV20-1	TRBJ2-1	SARDIGGAQYNEQF
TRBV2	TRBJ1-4	ASSRTGRNEKLF
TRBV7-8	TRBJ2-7	ASSFDTAYEQY
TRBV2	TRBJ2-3	ASSGWGSGSKSTDTQY
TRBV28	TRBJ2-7	ASSWTGAYEQY
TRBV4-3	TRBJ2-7	ASSQSLAGGPVEQY
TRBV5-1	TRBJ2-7	ASSLSSGSSGEQY